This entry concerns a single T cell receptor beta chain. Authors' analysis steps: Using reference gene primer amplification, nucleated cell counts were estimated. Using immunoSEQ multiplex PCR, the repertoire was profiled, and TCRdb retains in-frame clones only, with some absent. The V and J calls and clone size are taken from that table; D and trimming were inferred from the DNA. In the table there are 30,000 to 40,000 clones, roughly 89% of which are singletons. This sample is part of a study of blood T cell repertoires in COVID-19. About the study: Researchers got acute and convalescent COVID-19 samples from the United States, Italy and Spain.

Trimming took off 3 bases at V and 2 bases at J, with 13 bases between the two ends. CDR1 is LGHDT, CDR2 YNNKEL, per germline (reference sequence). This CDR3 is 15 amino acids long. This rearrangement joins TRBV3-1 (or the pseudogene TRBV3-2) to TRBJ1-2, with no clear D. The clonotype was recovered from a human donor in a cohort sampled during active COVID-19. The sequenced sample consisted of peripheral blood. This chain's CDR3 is CASSQGGPINYGYTF. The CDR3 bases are TGTGCCAGCAGCCAGGGAGGGCCGATAAACTATGGCTACACCTTC.